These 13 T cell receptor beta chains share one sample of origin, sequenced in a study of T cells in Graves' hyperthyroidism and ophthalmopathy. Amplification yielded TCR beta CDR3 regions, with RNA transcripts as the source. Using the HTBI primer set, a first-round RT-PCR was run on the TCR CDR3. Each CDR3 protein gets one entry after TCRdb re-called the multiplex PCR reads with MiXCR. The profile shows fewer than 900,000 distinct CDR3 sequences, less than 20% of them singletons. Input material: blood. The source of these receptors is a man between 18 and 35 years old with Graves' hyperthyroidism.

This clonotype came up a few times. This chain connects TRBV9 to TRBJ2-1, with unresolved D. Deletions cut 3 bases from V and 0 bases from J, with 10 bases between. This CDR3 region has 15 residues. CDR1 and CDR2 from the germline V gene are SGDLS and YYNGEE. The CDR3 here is CASSADGISYNEQFF. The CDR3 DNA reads TGTGCCAGCAGCGCTGACGGAATCTCCTACAATGAGCAGTTCTTC.

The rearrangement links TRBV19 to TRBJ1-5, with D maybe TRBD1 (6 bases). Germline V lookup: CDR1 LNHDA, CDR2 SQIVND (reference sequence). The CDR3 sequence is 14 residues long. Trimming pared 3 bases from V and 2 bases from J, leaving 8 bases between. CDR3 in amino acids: CASSMAGGNQPQHF. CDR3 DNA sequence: TGTGCCAGTAGTATGGCAGGGGGCAATCAGCCCCAGCATTTT.

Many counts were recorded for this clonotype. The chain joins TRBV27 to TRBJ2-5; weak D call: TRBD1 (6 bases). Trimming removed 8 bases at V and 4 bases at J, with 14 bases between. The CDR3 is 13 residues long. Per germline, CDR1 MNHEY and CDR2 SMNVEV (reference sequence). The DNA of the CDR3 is TGTGCCAGCGGAGAACAGGGCGGAGAGACCCAGTACTTC. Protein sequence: CASGEQGGETQYF.

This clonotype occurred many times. CDR3 sequence: CASNSREPLHF. DNA for the CDR3: TGTGCCAGCAACAGCAGGGAGCCCCTCCACTTT. V and J are TRBV2 and TRBJ1-6; D possibly corresponds to TRBD1 (5 bases). V lost 7 bases and J lost 13, with 11 bases in between. Germline values: CDR1 SNHLY, CDR2 FYNNEI. The CDR3 runs 11 residues. Together with reference TRBV2 and TRBJ1-6, the CDR3 gives the full variable domain: EPEVTQTPSHQVTQMGQEVILRCVPISNHLYFYWYRQILGQKVEFLVSFYNNEISEKSEIFDDQFSVERPDGSNFTLKIRSTKLEDSAMYFCASNSREPLHFGNGTRLTVT.

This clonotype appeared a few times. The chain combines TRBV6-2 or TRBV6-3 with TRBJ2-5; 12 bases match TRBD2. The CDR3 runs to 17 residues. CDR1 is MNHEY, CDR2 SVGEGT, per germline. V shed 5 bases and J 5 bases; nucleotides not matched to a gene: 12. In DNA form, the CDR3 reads TGTGCCAGCAGTCATCCTAGCGGGAGGGCCCTCGGGGAGACCCAGTACTTC. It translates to CASSHPSGRALGETQYF.

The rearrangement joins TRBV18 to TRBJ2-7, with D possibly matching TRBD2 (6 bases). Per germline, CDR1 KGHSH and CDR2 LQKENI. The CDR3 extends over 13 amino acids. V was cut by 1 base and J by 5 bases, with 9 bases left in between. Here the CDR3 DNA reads TGTGCCAGCTCACCACAGGGGACTGACGAGCAGTACTTC. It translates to CASSPQGTDEQYF.

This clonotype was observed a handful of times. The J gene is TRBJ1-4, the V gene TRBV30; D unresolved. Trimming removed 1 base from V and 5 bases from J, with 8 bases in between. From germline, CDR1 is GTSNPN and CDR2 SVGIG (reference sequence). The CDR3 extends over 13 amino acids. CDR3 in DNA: TGTGCCTGGAGTGATCTGGCCAATGAAAAACTGTTTTTT. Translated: CAWSDLANEKLFF. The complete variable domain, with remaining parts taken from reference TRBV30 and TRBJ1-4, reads SQTIHQWPATLVQPVGSPLSLECTVEGTSNPNLYWYRQAAGRGLQLLFYSVGIGQISSEVPQNLSASRPQDRQFILSSKKLLLSDSGFYLCAWSDLANEKLFFGSGTQLSVL.

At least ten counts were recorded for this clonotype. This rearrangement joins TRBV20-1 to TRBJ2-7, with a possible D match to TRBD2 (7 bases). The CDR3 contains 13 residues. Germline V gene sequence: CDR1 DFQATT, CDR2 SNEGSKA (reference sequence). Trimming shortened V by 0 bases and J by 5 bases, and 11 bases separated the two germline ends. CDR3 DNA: TGCAGTGCTAGAGATGGGGGGGGCCACGAGCAGTACTTC. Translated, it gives CSARDGGGHEQYF.

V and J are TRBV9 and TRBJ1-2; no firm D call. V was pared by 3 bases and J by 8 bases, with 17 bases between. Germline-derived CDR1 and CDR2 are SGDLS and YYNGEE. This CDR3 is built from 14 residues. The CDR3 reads CASSAFPSTEGYTF. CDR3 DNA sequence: TGTGCCAGCAGCGCCTTCCCCAGTACGGAAGGCTACACCTTC.

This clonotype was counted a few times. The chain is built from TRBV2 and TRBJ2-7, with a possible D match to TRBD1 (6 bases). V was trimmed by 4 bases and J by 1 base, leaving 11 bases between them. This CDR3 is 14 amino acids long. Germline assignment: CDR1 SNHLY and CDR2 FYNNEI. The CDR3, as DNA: TGTGCCAGCAGTGGCAGGGGCGTATCCTACGAGCAGTACTTC. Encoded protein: CASSGRGVSYEQYF.

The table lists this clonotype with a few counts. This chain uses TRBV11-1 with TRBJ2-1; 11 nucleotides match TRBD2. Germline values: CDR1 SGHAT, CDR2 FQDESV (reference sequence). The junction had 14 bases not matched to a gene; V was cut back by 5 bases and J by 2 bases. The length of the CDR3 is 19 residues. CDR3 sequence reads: CASSPTSSGRVGPYNEQFF. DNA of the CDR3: TGTGCCAGCAGCCCGACGAGTAGCGGGAGGGTTGGCCCCTACAATGAGCAGTTCTTC.

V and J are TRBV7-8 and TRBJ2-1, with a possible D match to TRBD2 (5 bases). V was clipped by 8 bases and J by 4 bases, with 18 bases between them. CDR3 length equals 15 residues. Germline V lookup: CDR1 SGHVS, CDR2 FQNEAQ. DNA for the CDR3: TGTGCCAGCCTTGGTGCCTCCCGGGGATACAATGAGCAGTTCTTC. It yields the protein CASLGASRGYNEQFF.

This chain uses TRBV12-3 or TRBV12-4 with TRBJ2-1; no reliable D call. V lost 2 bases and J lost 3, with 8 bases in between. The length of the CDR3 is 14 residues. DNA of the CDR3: TGTGCCAGCAGTTTAAGAGAAATCTACAATGAGCAGTTCTTC. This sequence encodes CASSLREIYNEQFF.